Presented here are 27 T cell receptor beta chains from one specimen sequenced in a study of T cell responses to AZD1222 COVID-19 vaccine. Measured with immunoSEQ multiplex PCR; TCRdb has only the in-frame clones, and not every one. The table lists about 170,000 clones, around 85% of them singletons. Sequenced material: peripheral blood, taken 28 days after the second AZD1222 dose. These receptors originate from an adult who received the AZD1222 COVID-19 vaccine.

This clone appeared once. The genes are TRBV2 and TRBJ2-3, with D perhaps matching TRBD2 (6 bases). Germline loops: CDR1 SNHLY, CDR2 FYNNEI. The CDR3 spans 14 residues. The ends were cut back, 8 bases at V and 2 bases at J, with 14 bases in the middle. The CDR3 is CASGTGVFTDTQYF. CDR3 DNA sequence: TGTGCCAGCGGAACGGGGGTCTTCACAGATACGCAGTATTTT.

The V and J genes are TRBV7-9 and TRBJ2-7, with D maybe TRBD1 (6 bases). The V gene lost 1 base and the J gene lost 0 bases, with 16 bases spanning the gap. The germline V gene has CDR1 SEHNR and CDR2 FQNEAQ (reference sequence). The CDR3 runs to 17 residues. CDR3 sequence: CASSLGVSRGFSYEQYF. DNA for the CDR3: TGTGCCAGCAGCTTAGGTGTTTCTAGGGGGTTCTCCTACGAGCAGTACTTC.

This chain joins TRBV7-9 and TRBJ2-1; TRBD2 matches 8 bases. V lost 6 bases to trimming and J lost 8 bases; unmatched junction nucleotides: 3. Germline lookup yields CDR1 SEHNR and CDR2 FQNEAQ (reference sequence). This CDR3 comprises 12 residues. The CDR3 protein is CASRFSGDEQFF. CDR3 bases: TGTGCCAGCAGGTTTAGCGGGGATGAGCAGTTCTTC.

The J gene is TRBJ1-2, the V gene TRBV4-1; 9 bases fit TRBD1. This CDR3 has 15 amino acids. The V gene's germline CDR1 is MGHRA and CDR2 YSYEKL. The V segment lost 1 base and the J segment 8 bases; nucleotides outside the gene matches: 8. This CDR3 reads CASSQVPGQGSGYTF. CDR3 sequence (DNA): TGCGCCAGCAGCCAAGTTCCGGGACAGGGATCCGGCTACACCTTC.

This chain joins TRBV27 and TRBJ1-6, with 10 nucleotides matching TRBD1. Germline trimming cut 7 bases from V and 10 bases from J; bases unmatched to any gene: 10. Germline V CDR1 and CDR2: MNHEY, SMNVEV (reference sequence). The CDR3 runs to 15 residues. The CDR3 DNA reads TGTGCCAGCAAAGATAGGGACAGGGGTATGTCACCCCTCCACTTT. Protein sequence: CASKDRDRGMSPLHF.

The V call is TRBV5-1, the J call TRBJ1-2; perhaps TRBD1 as D (5 bases). The CDR3 loop spans 12 amino acids. Trimming left V 3 bases short and J 4 bases short, with 7 bases between. Germline V gene sequence: CDR1 SGHRS, CDR2 YFSETQ. The CDR3 is CASSYDSYGYTF. CDR3 nucleotides: TGCGCCAGCAGCTATGACAGCTATGGCTACACCTTC.

The V gene is TRBV19, the J gene TRBJ1-1; D not certain. The CDR3 consists of 14 residues. V was trimmed by 3 bases and J by 2 bases, leaving 10 bases between them. CDR1 and CDR2 from the germline V gene are LNHDA and SQIVND (reference sequence). The CDR3 here is CASSIGRTNTEAFF. The CDR3 nucleotides are TGTGCCAGTAGTATTGGCCGGACTAACACTGAAGCTTTCTTT.

The chain employs TRBV6-5 and TRBJ1-6, with 9 bases aligning to TRBD1. The junction had 4 bases not matched to a gene; V was cut back by 1 base and J by 9 bases. Germline loops: CDR1 MNHEY, CDR2 SVGAGI. The CDR3 is 15 amino acids. CDR3 sequence (DNA): TGTGCCAGCAGTTACTTTGTGGACAGGGGTTCACCCCTCCACTTT. It yields the protein CASSYFVDRGSPLHF.

This CDR3 reads CASSQGRLGGSLHF. The DNA for the CDR3 is TGTGCCAGCAGCCAAGGGCGGCTAGGGGGATCCCTCCACTTT. This chain uses TRBV3-1 (or the pseudogene TRBV3-2) with TRBJ1-6; D possibly corresponds to TRBD1 (6 bases). In germline, CDR1 is LGHDT, CDR2 YNNKEL (reference sequence). The CDR3 has 14 residues. Trimming cost V 1 base and J 14 bases, with 15 bases left between them.

This clone was found once. The chain employs TRBV15 and TRBJ2-1, with a possible D match to TRBD2 (5 bases). The CDR3 spans 15 residues. The germline CDR1 and CDR2 sequences are LNHNV and YYDKDF (reference sequence). V was trimmed by 0 bases and J by 10 bases, leaving 16 bases between them. The CDR3: CATSREASGGWEQFF. DNA for the CDR3: TGTGCCACCAGCAGAGAGGCCAGCGGTGGGTGGGAGCAGTTCTTC.

This chain links TRBV9 with TRBJ2-5; 8 nucleotides match TRBD2. The germline V gene encodes CDR1 SGDLS and CDR2 YYNGEE. The CDR3 is 16 residues long. The V gene end was trimmed by 5 bases and the J gene end by 4 bases; junction bases not matched to a gene: 13. In nucleotides, the CDR3 is TGTGCCAGCAGTATCAGCGGGGGTGCCGGGGGAGAGACCCAGTACTTC. It is translated as CASSISGGAGGETQYF. The whole variable domain, filled in from reference TRBV9 and TRBJ2-5, reads DSGVTQTPKHLITATGQRVTLRCSPRSGDLSVYWYQQSLDQGLQFLIQYYNGEERAKGNILERFSAQQFPDLHSELNLSSLELGDSALYFCASSISGGAGGETQYFGPGTRLLVL.

The chain carries TRBV2 and TRBJ1-6; D may be TRBD1 (6 bases). Trimming removed 9 bases at V and 4 bases at J, with 16 bases between. CDR3 length equals 15 residues. Germline V CDR1 and CDR2: SNHLY, FYNNEI. CDR3 DNA: TGTGCCAGTGAGCGTAGGACAGCGTATAATTCACCCCTCCACTTT. Translating gives CASERRTAYNSPLHF.

V gene TRBV5-4 combines with J gene TRBJ1-2; D is perhaps TRBD1 (5 bases). Germline V gives CDR1 SGHNT, CDR2 YYREEE (reference sequence). The CDR3 totals 14 residues. V shed 0 bases and J shed 4 bases, with 10 bases lying between them. The CDR3 sequence is CASSLGGAAYGYTF. For the CDR3, the DNA is TGTGCCAGCAGCTTGGGCGGGGCCGCCTATGGCTACACCTTC.

J is TRBJ2-7 and V is TRBV5-5; 7 nucleotides agree with TRBD1. Germline V gene lookup returns CDR1 SGHKS and CDR2 YYEKEE (reference sequence). This CDR3 is built from 14 residues. V shed 2 bases, J shed 2 bases, and the junction held 4 bases outside the gene matches. CDR3 region: CASSLGDSPYEQYF. In DNA, the CDR3 is TGTGCCAGCAGCTTAGGGGACAGTCCCTACGAGCAGTACTTC.

V is TRBV6-5 and J is TRBJ1-5; 8 bases are shared with TRBD1. Germline-derived CDR1 and CDR2 are MNHEY and SVGAGI. CDR3 length: 14 amino acids. Trimming removed 8 bases from V and 4 bases from J; junction bases left unmatched: 7. CDR3 nucleotides: TGTGCCAGCCAAAAACAGGGGGAGAATCAGCCCCAGCATTTT. It translates to CASQKQGENQPQHF.

The V call is TRBV10-1, the J call TRBJ2-5; 7 nucleotides align to TRBD2. The ends lost 0 bases at V and 2 bases at J; junction bases unmatched: 3. The CDR3 spans 15 residues. CDR1 is WNHNN, CDR2 SYGVQD, per germline (reference sequence). The CDR3 is CASSESGGGQETQYF. The CDR3 bases are TGCGCCAGCAGTGAGTCGGGCGGGGGACAAGAGACCCAGTACTTC.

V is TRBV19 and J is TRBJ2-3; possibly TRBD2 for D (5 bases). Trimming removed 1 base from V and 4 bases from J, with 6 bases in between. Germline CDR1 LNHDA, CDR2 SQIVND (reference sequence). CDR3 length: 13 residues. The CDR3 loop reads CASSIGRSDTQYF. In DNA, the CDR3 is TGTGCCAGTAGTATAGGGAGGTCAGATACGCAGTATTTT.

This clone was observed once. The chain uses TRBV7-2 and TRBJ2-3; no firm D call. Germline CDR1 and CDR2: SGHTA and FQGNSA. The CDR3 runs to 12 residues. Trimming cost V 5 bases and J 2 bases, with 5 bases left between them. The CDR3 reads CASSHPTDTQYF. The CDR3 DNA reads as TGTGCCAGCAGCCACCCCACAGATACGCAGTATTTT.

The rearrangement links TRBV6-2 or TRBV6-3 to TRBJ1-1; 7 nucleotides agree with TRBD1. The CDR3 totals 17 residues. Trimming at V came to 4 bases and at J to 6 bases, leaving 17 bases not matched to a gene. CDR1 and CDR2 (germline): MNHEY, SVGEGT. The CDR3 here is CASSFSTAGQAFAEAFF. The CDR3 coding sequence is TGTGCCAGCAGTTTCTCGACCGCCGGACAGGCTTTCGCTGAAGCTTTCTTT.

The chain combines TRBV21-1 with TRBJ2-1. TRBV21-1 constitutes a pseudogene. The CDR3 sequence is 12 residues long. DNA of the CDR3: TGTGCCAGCAGCAAGAGTAGGGATGAGCAGTTCTTC. Translation gives CASSKSRDEQFF.

The chain recombines TRBV7-2 with TRBJ2-7; D perhaps matches TRBD2 (6 bases). Trimming cost V 5 bases and J 0 bases, with 11 bases left between them. Per germline, CDR1 SGHTA and CDR2 FQGNSA. The CDR3 has 14 amino acids. CDR3 in amino acids: CASSGSGSSYEQYF. Here the CDR3 DNA reads TGTGCCAGCAGCGGAAGCGGGTCCTCCTACGAGCAGTACTTC.

The V and J genes are TRBV7-7 and TRBJ2-7; unclear D gene. Germline CDR1 reads SSHAT; CDR2 reads FNYEAQ (reference sequence). The CDR3 covers 13 residues. V lost 5 bases and J 4 bases, leaving 12 bases between the germline ends. DNA of the CDR3: TGTGCCAGCAGCCCCGGGCCTAGTTACGAGCAGTACTTC. This encodes CASSPGPSYEQYF.

The rearrangement joins TRBV7-7 to TRBJ2-5; tentative D call: TRBD2 (7 bases). The V end was cut by 5 bases, the J end by 2 bases, with 12 bases between. This CDR3 contains 14 residues. From germline, CDR1 is SSHAT and CDR2 FNYEAQ (reference sequence). For the CDR3, the DNA is TGTGCCAGCAGCACCGGGGGGCTTCAAGAGACCCAGTACTTC. Protein: CASSTGGLQETQYF.

The DNA for the CDR3 is TGTGCCAGCAGCTTGGCGCGGCCAGGGAGCTCCTATAATTCACCCCTCCACTTT. Translated, it gives CASSLARPGSSYNSPLHF. The chain couples TRBV5-6 to TRBJ1-6; TRBD1 is a possible D gene (5 bases). Trimming shortened V by 0 bases and J by 0 bases, and 13 bases separated the two germline ends. Germline-derived CDR1 and CDR2 are SGHDT and YYEEEE. The length of the CDR3 is 18 residues.

This chain connects TRBV5-4 to TRBJ2-2; possibly TRBD2 for D (5 bases). The V gene's germline CDR1 is SGHNT and CDR2 YYREEE (reference sequence). There are 15 residues in the CDR3. Between the trimmed V and J ends, which lost 5 bases and 1 base, there was a span of 12 bases. CDR3 amino acids: CASSNPAGNTGELFF. Written as DNA, the CDR3 is TGTGCCAGCAGTAACCCGGCGGGGAACACCGGGGAGCTGTTTTTT.

The chain couples TRBV27 to TRBJ1-6; D is ambiguous. Trimming took off 4 bases at V and 4 bases at J, with 11 bases between the two ends. Germline V lookup: CDR1 MNHEY, CDR2 SMNVEV (reference sequence). CDR3 length: 15 amino acids. The CDR3 DNA reads TGTGCCAGCAGTTCCCCCAGTCCTTATAATTCACCCCTCCACTTT. It yields the protein CASSSPSPYNSPLHF.

This clone was seen a single time. The chain links TRBV14 to TRBJ2-5; no clear D. Germline CDR1 reads SGHDN; CDR2 reads FVKESK. The CDR3 length is 11 residues. The V end lost 4 bases, the J end lost 4 bases, and 4 bases lay between the germline ends. In DNA form, the CDR3 reads TGTGCCAGCAGCCCGGGAGAGACCCAGTACTTC. It translates to CASSPGETQYF.